The 23 T cell receptor beta chains presented below share a single source sample, sequenced in a study of spatial heterogeneity in lung cancer. MiXCR, run by TCRdb on the 5' RACE reads, gives a single entry per CDR3 protein. Found here are 90,000 to 95,000 distinct CDR3 sequences, about an eighth of them singletons; the top ten hold about 40%. The time point was: sample taken at primary tumor resection. Sequencing of whole RNA from tumor, nontumor lung or frozen PBMC involved no sorting. The sequenced sample was PBMCs, obtained at surgery. The receptor set was obtained from a male donor with early-stage non-small cell lung cancer.

This rearrangement joins TRBV7-8 to TRBJ2-3, with D unclear. CDR3 length: 13 residues. V was clipped by 1 base and J by 12 bases, with 14 bases between them. Germline V lookup: CDR1 SGHVS, CDR2 FQNEAQ. CDR3 coding DNA: TGTGCCAGCAGCTTAGTAAGGCTTGATCTTCAGTATTTT. Residues: CASSLVRLDLQYF.

This clonotype was detected ten times or more. The J gene is TRBJ2-2, the V gene TRBV27; D is ambiguous. There are 13 residues in the CDR3. In germline, CDR1 is MNHEY, CDR2 SMNVEV (reference sequence). The ends were cut back, 0 bases at V and 7 bases at J, with 6 bases in the middle. The CDR3 sequence is CASSLSGSGELFF. As DNA, the CDR3 is TGTGCCAGCAGTTTATCGGGCAGCGGGGAGCTGTTTTTT.

This clonotype was detected many times. The genes are TRBV12-3 or TRBV12-4 and TRBJ2-1; a weak D match, TRBD1 (5 bases). This CDR3 is built from 15 residues. V lost 7 bases to trimming and J lost 9 bases, with 22 bases between them. Here the CDR3 reads CASIAPGSRTTEQFF. As DNA, the CDR3 is TGTGCCAGCATCGCTCCCGGGTCCCGGACAACTGAGCAGTTCTTC.

V usage is TRBV20-1 and J usage is TRBJ2-7; 7 bases are a match to TRBD1. The junction had 7 bases not matched to a gene; V was cut back by 0 bases and J by 2 bases. Looked up from germline, CDR1 is DFQATT and CDR2 is SNEGSKA (reference sequence). The CDR3 consists of 15 residues. The DNA for the CDR3 is TGCAGTGCTAGAGACGCCCGGACAGGAGCCTACGAGCAGTACTTC. Its translation: CSARDARTGAYEQYF.

The sample holds a few counts of this clonotype. This chain uses TRBV28 with TRBJ2-6, with a weak D call TRBD1 (6 bases). The CDR3 loop spans 15 amino acids. Germline V gene sequence: CDR1 MDHEN, CDR2 SYDVKM. Trimming took 6 bases from V and 1 from J, leaving 10 bases between them. CDR3 sequence: CASSQGGSGANVLTF. CDR3 bases: TGTGCCAGCAGCCAAGGGGGTTCTGGGGCCAACGTCCTGACTTTC.

The sample holds many counts of this clonotype. The J gene is TRBJ2-3, the V gene TRBV27; D gene unclear. Germline assignment: CDR1 MNHEY and CDR2 SMNVEV (reference sequence). This CDR3 is 10 amino acids long. V was pared by 7 bases and J by 4 bases, with 3 bases between. DNA for the CDR3: TGTGCCAGCAAGTCAGATACGCAGTATTTT. This sequence encodes CASKSDTQYF.

This clonotype has only a few counts. The J gene is TRBJ2-5, the V gene TRBV5-1; the D is unclear. Trimming stripped 5 bases from V and 0 bases from J, with 5 bases between. This CDR3 spans 12 amino acids. The germline gives CDR1 SGHRS, CDR2 YFSETQ. CDR3 sequence: CASSRNQETQYF. As DNA, the CDR3 is TGCGCCAGCAGTCGTAACCAAGAGACCCAGTACTTC.

This chain uses TRBV6-6 with TRBJ2-1, with D possibly being TRBD2 (6 bases). The ends were cut back, 2 bases at V and 10 bases at J, with 9 bases in the middle. The germline V gene encodes CDR1 MNHNY and CDR2 SVGAGI (reference sequence). CDR3 length: 12 amino acids. The CDR3 coding sequence is TGTGCCAGCAGTTACCCGGAGGGCGAGCAGTTCTTC. This codes for CASSYPEGEQFF.

The table lists this clonotype with a few counts. The V and J genes are TRBV6-5 and TRBJ1-2; maybe TRBD1 (6 bases). The CDR3 spans 18 residues. Germline CDR1 and CDR2: MNHEY and SVGAGI. The V and J ends lost 0 bases and 4 bases respectively, with 21 bases between them. CDR3 bases: TGTGCCAGCAGTTACTCGACGCCTGGGGCAGGGGATCCCTATGGCTACACCTTC. It is translated as CASSYSTPGAGDPYGYTF.

This clonotype was seen a handful of times. The junction differs from germline at one of its ends, possibly a read error. This rearrangement joins TRBV18 to TRBJ2-1; 10 bases are a match to TRBD2. There are 15 residues in the CDR3. Germline CDR1 KGHSH, CDR2 LQKENI. DNA for the CDR3: TGTGCCGGCTCGCCCGAGCGGGGGGGATACAATGAGCAGTTCTTC. Its translation: CAGSPERGGYNEQFF.

This rearrangement joins TRBV5-4 to TRBJ1-1; D call uncertain. Germline V gene lookup returns CDR1 SGHNT and CDR2 YYREEE (reference sequence). The CDR3 extends over 14 amino acids. V lost 4 bases and J 4 bases, leaving 14 bases between the germline ends. Here the CDR3 reads CASSPDPGGTEAFF. The CDR3 DNA is TGTGCCAGCAGCCCGGACCCGGGCGGCACTGAAGCTTTCTTT.

V and J are TRBV27 and TRBJ2-5, with TRBD2 matching 7 bases. Trimming removed 5 bases from V and 5 bases from J; junction bases left unmatched: 11. Germline-derived CDR1 and CDR2 are MNHEY and SMNVEV (reference sequence). The CDR3 has 15 amino acids. Written as DNA, the CDR3 is TGTGCCAGCAGTACTGGGCGGGAGAGACAGGAGACCCAGTACTTC. It is translated as CASSTGRERQETQYF.

This clonotype was observed a few times. The J gene is TRBJ1-1, the V gene TRBV5-1; 7 bases line up with TRBD1. CDR3 length: 15 residues. Germline lookup yields CDR1 SGHRS and CDR2 YFSETQ. The junction had 10 bases not matched to a gene; V was cut back by 6 bases and J by 2 bases. The chain's CDR3 is CASTSDRPGNTEAFF. CDR3 nucleotide sequence: TGCGCCAGCACTTCGGACAGGCCCGGAAACACTGAAGCTTTCTTT.

This clonotype showed up just a few times. DNA of the CDR3: TGTGCCAGCAGCAAAGAGGGCAGCAGATATGGCTACACCTTC. Translated, it gives CASSKEGSRYGYTF. The gene calls are TRBV21-1 and TRBJ1-2. TRBV21-1 is shown as a pseudogene. The CDR3 spans 14 residues.

This clonotype was observed at least ten times. V and J are TRBV29-1 and TRBJ2-5; TRBD1 matches 7 bases. CDR1 and CDR2 (germline): SQVTM, ANQGSEA. Unmatched junction bases numbered 0, after V lost 4 bases and J lost 1 base. This CDR3 spans 12 amino acids. The CDR3 spells CSVGQGQETQYF. Written as DNA, the CDR3 is TGCAGCGTTGGACAGGGCCAAGAGACCCAGTACTTC.

This rearrangement joins TRBV7-2 to TRBJ2-1; 8 nucleotides line up with TRBD2. Losses at the gene ends were 5 bases for V and 9 bases for J; bases not matched to a gene: 12. CDR1 is SGHTA, CDR2 FQGNSA, per germline. The CDR3 spans 15 residues. The CDR3 bases are TGTGCCAGCAGCCGAGCGGGAGAACACCGAGGTGAGCAGTTCTTC. Translated, it gives CASSRAGEHRGEQFF.

This clonotype has a handful of counts. The chain has TRBV11-2 and TRBJ1-1; D unclear. Germline V gene lookup returns CDR1 SGHAT and CDR2 FQNNGV. There are 15 residues in the CDR3. Deletions cut 3 bases from V and 1 base from J, with 12 bases between. CDR3 nucleotides: TGTGCCAGCAGCTTCGCGGGTCTGGGGAACACTGAAGCTTTCTTT. This translates into CASSFAGLGNTEAFF.

A few counts support this clonotype. The V and J genes are TRBV18 and TRBJ2-1; the D gene is possibly TRBD1 (5 bases). The CDR3 sequence is 15 residues long. Trimming left V 2 bases short and J 8 bases short, with 16 bases between. Germline CDR1 reads KGHSH; CDR2 reads LQKENI. The CDR3 DNA reads TGTGCCAGCTCACCAGGACACACTGGGATTTATGAGCAGTTCTTC. Translating it yields CASSPGHTGIYEQFF.

This clonotype was seen ten or more times. The rearrangement joins TRBV10-3 to TRBJ1-1; D not certain. CDR3 length equals 12 residues. V was shortened by 4 bases and J by 6 bases, with 9 bases between the two germline ends. In germline, CDR1 is ENHRY, CDR2 SYGVKD. CDR3 sequence (DNA): TGTGCCATCAGTGGCTCTCGCGCTGAAGCTTTCTTT. Its translation is CAISGSRAEAFF.

The chain uses TRBV12-3 or TRBV12-4 and TRBJ2-3; D might be TRBD1 (5 bases). This CDR3 contains 13 residues. The V end was cut by 3 bases, the J end by 6 bases, with 10 bases between. The CDR3: CASSFGRADTQYF. In DNA form, the CDR3 reads TGTGCCAGCAGTTTCGGCAGGGCGGATACGCAGTATTTT.

V is TRBV10-2 and J is TRBJ2-3, with D tentatively TRBD2 (6 bases). V lost 2 bases, J lost 7 bases, and 10 bases lay in between. The CDR3 length is 13 residues. Germline CDR1 is WSHSY and CDR2 is SAAADI. CDR3 DNA: TGCGCCAGCAGTGAGGGGGGGATAAATACGCAGTATTTT. This encodes CASSEGGINTQYF.

Only a few counts were recorded for this clonotype. The rearrangement links TRBV21-1 to TRBJ2-5; the D segment call TRBD1 is taken from the table without a DNA check. TRBV21-1 is a pseudogene segment. CDR3 length equals 16 residues. The CDR3 loop is CASREGGAGGIETQYF. Written as DNA, the CDR3 is TGTGCCAGCAGAGAAGGGGGAGCCGGAGGGATAGAGACCCAGTACTTC.

The chain employs TRBV5-6 and TRBJ2-7; D perhaps matches TRBD1 (6 bases). The germline CDR1 and CDR2 sequences are SGHDT and YYEEEE. The V gene lost 4 bases and the J gene lost 0 bases, with 14 bases spanning the gap. The CDR3 has 15 amino acids. Here the CDR3 DNA reads TGTGCCAGCAGCCCCCCGAACAGGGACTCCTACGAGCAGTACTTC. This gives the protein CASSPPNRDSYEQYF.